This T cell receptor (beta chain) comes out of a study of blood T cell repertoires in COVID-19. On the study more broadly: The United States, Italy and Spain supplied acute and convalescent COVID-19 samples. PBMCs, B-cell-depleted T cells, or T cells provided the cDNA or gDNA that made up the material.

V lost 4 bases to trimming and J lost 2 bases, with 10 bases between them. Germline V CDR1 and CDR2: SGHDN, FVKESK. The CDR3 totals 14 residues. A word on this clone: Other DNA sequences of this sample code for an identical CDR3.

The participants were between roughly 18 and 89 years old and came from some 25 US areas. Clinical histories supplied by participants themselves formed the basis of cohort assignment. This table comes from immunoSEQ multiplex PCR, and its TCRdb copy is limited to in-frame clones, with some not included. Found here are hundreds of thousands of clones, roughly 87% of them singletons; the top ten hold around 2.1%. This receptor was obtained from a middle-aged woman with acute COVID-19. Specimen: PBMCs or T cells enriched from blood (not recorded which). This chain uses TRBV14 with TRBJ2-3; weak D call: TRBD2 (5 bases). CDR3 in amino acids: CASSRLLDTDTQYF. Here the CDR3 DNA reads TGTGCCAGCAGCCGCTTACTAGACACAGATACGCAGTATTTT.